A selection of T cell receptor beta chains follows, all from one sample in a study of Graves' ophthalmopathy and Graves' hyperthyroidism. In TCRdb, the multiplex PCR reads were re-called with MiXCR into one record per CDR3 protein. The sample has more than 1,000,000 distinct CDR3 sequences, about 40% seen once. Specimen: peripheral blood or thyroid tissue (not recorded which). These TCRs come from an adult man with Graves' hyperthyroidism. The CDR3 runs from the conserved cysteine through the conserved F or W. The D gene is left open where the match is weak. The size field is filled for only some rows; it gives once, few, many or a size class.

J gene,D gene,V gene,clone size,CDR3 DNA,CDR3 protein
TRBJ1-1,-,TRBV2,-,TGTGCCAGCAGCCAGGGCGGATACGATGAAGCTTTCTTT,CASSQGGYDEAFF
TRBJ2-7,-,TRBV3-1,-,TGTGCCAGCAGCCAAGCGGGGGGCACTTCCTACGAGCAGTACTTC,CASSQAGGTSYEQYF
TRBJ2-5,-,TRBV7-9,many,TGTGCCAGCAGCTTAGCAGAGAGGGCCCTCGGGGCCCAGTACTTC,CASSLAERALGAQYF
TRBJ2-6,-,TRBV25-1,few,TGTGCCAGCAGTTTATCGGGGGTCGGGGCCAACGTCCTGACTTTC,CASSLSGVGANVLTF
TRBJ1-6,-,TRBV19,-,TGTGCCAGTAGTATCGCCGGGGGGGGGATACCTAATTCACCCCTCCACTTT,CASSIAGGGIPNSPLHF
TRBJ1-2,-,TRBV20-1,-,TGCAGTGCTCGCAGGGGCCATGGCTACACCTTC,CSARRGHGYTF
TRBJ2-7,-,TRBV11-2,many,TGTGCCAGCAGCTCCTTCCAGTATACTAGGACCTCCTACGAGCAGTACTTC,CASSSFQYTRTSYEQYF
TRBJ1-3,-,TRBV7-8,few,TGTGCCAGCAGCTTAGAGGCTAGGGGACATAGAAACACCATATATTTT,CASSLEARGHRNTIYF
TRBJ1-5,-,TRBV11-2,many,TGTGCCAGCAGCCCAACCGACCAGCATTTT,CASSPTDQHF
TRBJ2-7,-,TRBV5-1,many,TGCGCCAGCAGCTTGGGAAGCGGAACCCCCTACGAGCAGTACTTC,CASSLGSGTPYEQYF
TRBJ1-4,-,TRBV2,many,TGTGCCAGCAGTGAGGCTGAGGGGGACCCGGAGGAGCCTAATGAAAAACTGTTTTTT,CASSEAEGDPEEPNEKLFF
TRBJ2-5,-,TRBV7-2,many,TGTGCCAGCAGTTACGACTACCGGCAAGAGACCCAGTACTTC,CASSYDYRQETQYF
TRBJ1-6,-,TRBV5-6,many,TGTGCCAGCAGCTTGGAGGGTGGAGGCAGGGGCCGCTCACCCCTCCACTTT,CASSLEGGGRGRSPLHF
TRBJ2-5,-,TRBV7-6,-,TGTGCCAGCAGCTTAGCTGTTGGCGCGGGGGCCGGGGGGGAGACCCAGTACTTC,CASSLAVGAGAGGETQYF
TRBJ2-5,-,TRBV29-1,once,TGCAGCGTTGGGGTCCCAGCGGGAGAGACCCAGTACTTC,CSVGVPAGETQYF
TRBJ2-2,TRBD1,TRBV10-1,few,TGCGCCAGCAGTGGCTATGGGACAGCCAACACCGGGGAGCTGTTTTTT,CASSGYGTANTGELFF
TRBJ2-5,-,TRBV29-1,many,TGCAGCGTTGACGGAGGGGCGTTCAGAGAGACCCAGTACTTC,CSVDGGAFRETQYF
TRBJ1-1,TRBD1,TRBV29-1,many,TGCAGCGTGGCCTGGACAGGACTGAACACTGAAGCTTTCTTT,CSVAWTGLNTEAFF
TRBJ2-7,-,TRBV28,once,TGTGCCAGCAAGCAGCTCTACGAGCAGTACTTC,CASKQLYEQYF
TRBJ1-5,TRBD1,TRBV10-3,-,TGTGCCATCAGCGGACAGGTTGATCAGCCCCAGCATTTT,CAISGQVDQPQHF